The entry below describes one T cell receptor (beta chain). Trimming removed 7 bases from V and 7 bases from J, with 13 bases in between. Germline values: CDR1 MNHNS, CDR2 SASEGT. The CDR3 loop spans 12 amino acids. This sample was included in a study of T cell changes during pregnancy in multiple sclerosis. Sequencing used immunoSEQ multiplex PCR; TCRdb keeps in-frame clones, though not all of them. Of some 27,000 clones listed, roughly nine tenths are singletons. This specimen consisted of CD4+ T cells from peripheral blood mononuclear cells, obtained in the second trimester of pregnancy. The chain combines TRBV6-1 with TRBJ1-2; D is perhaps TRBD1 (5 bases). The sequence was collected from a female donor with multiple sclerosis, enrolled in a pregnancy study. CDR3 DNA: TGTGCCAGCACCCTTACCGGGGGTGGCTACACCTTC. Encoded protein: CASTLTGGGYTF.